The 14 T cell receptor beta chains below come from one sample, sequenced in a study of blood T cell repertoires in COVID-19. The protocol was immunoSEQ multiplex PCR, while the TCRdb copy is restricted to in-frame clones and leaves out a portion. Altogether 400,000 to 450,000 clones are present, approximately 88% being singletons, with the ten largest covering roughly an eighth. Sequenced input: peripheral blood. Receptors were obtained from a woman aged 50 to 65 with COVID-19, enrolled during active disease.

The J gene is TRBJ1-4, the V gene TRBV4-1; D gene unclear. This CDR3 has 12 residues. Trimming took off 0 bases at V and 13 bases at J, with 9 bases between the two ends. Germline V CDR1 and CDR2: MGHRA, YSYEKL. Here the CDR3 DNA reads TGCGCCAGCAGCCAAGAGACTCGAATACTGTTTTTT. This sequence encodes CASSQETRILFF.

The genes are TRBV4-1 and TRBJ2-2; TRBD1 aligns across 10 bases. The trim removed 6 bases at V and 8 bases at J, leaving 9 bases unmatched. The CDR3 extends over 15 amino acids. Germline CDR1 and CDR2: MGHRA and YSYEKL. The CDR3 loop reads CASRPWTGGKGELFF. CDR3 nucleotides: TGCGCCAGCAGACCCTGGACAGGGGGGAAAGGGGAGCTGTTTTTT.

In its sample, this clone was seen a few times. The rearrangement uses TRBV18 and TRBJ2-7; no clear D gene. Germline-derived CDR1 and CDR2 are KGHSH and LQKENI. There are 15 residues in the CDR3. Trimming took 6 bases from V and 2 from J, leaving 17 bases between them. The CDR3 loop is CASSQRTRRPYEQYF. CDR3 DNA sequence: TGTGCCAGCTCTCAAAGAACCCGGAGACCCTACGAGCAGTACTTC.

The CDR3 sequence is CATSDSWGGSEKLFF. CDR3 DNA sequence: TGTGCCACCAGCGATTCGTGGGGGGGCAGTGAAAAACTGTTTTTT. V is TRBV15 and J is TRBJ1-4; possible D gene TRBD1, 6 bases. The CDR3 has 15 amino acids. Germline CDR1 and CDR2: LNHNV and YYDKDF (reference sequence). Trimming cost V 5 bases and J 7 bases, with 17 bases left between them.

The chain carries TRBV21-1 and TRBJ1-3; TRBD1 was called by the table and not checked on the DNA. TRBV21-1 is described as a pseudogene. The CDR3 length is 22 residues. CDR3 DNA sequence: TGTGCCAGCGGCCCTAGAGGGACAGGGGATGGGGAAAAGAGACGAGGAGGAAACACCATATATTTT. Its translation: CASGPRGTGDGEKRRGGNTIYF.

In this sample, this clone turned up once. The rearrangement uses TRBV30 and TRBJ2-7; 7 bases match TRBD1. Trimming took 1 base from V and 4 from J; bases not matched to a gene: 4. CDR3 length: 13 amino acids. CDR1 is GTSNPN and CDR2 is SVGIG in the germline V gene (reference sequence). This CDR3 is CAWSATRGYEQYF. DNA of the CDR3: TGTGCCTGGAGTGCGACCAGGGGGTACGAGCAGTACTTC.

The chain couples TRBV10-3 to TRBJ2-4, with D possibly matching TRBD1 (6 bases). Germline-derived CDR1 and CDR2 are ENHRY and SYGVKD. With 6 bases removed from V and 7 bases from J, the gap between germline ends came to 10 bases. The CDR3 spans 12 residues. CDR3 nucleotide sequence: TGTGCCATCAGCGCAGGGGTGAACATTCAGTACTTC. Its translation is CAISAGVNIQYF.

J is TRBJ1-1 and V is TRBV29-1; D is uncertain. The germline V and J ends were trimmed by 3 bases and 0 bases, with 11 bases remaining between them. The CDR3 totals 14 residues. CDR1 SQVTM and CDR2 ANQGSEA come from the germline V gene. Here the CDR3 reads CSVERRLMNTEAFF. DNA of the CDR3: TGCAGCGTTGAGCGTCGCCTTATGAACACTGAAGCTTTCTTT.

The chain recombines TRBV2 with TRBJ1-1; TRBD1 is a possible D gene (5 bases). The V gene's germline CDR1 is SNHLY and CDR2 FYNNEI. Deletions cut 11 bases from V and 1 base from J, with 14 bases between. This CDR3 is built from 13 residues. The CDR3 DNA reads as TGTGCCGTAGGGGAAGGGGCGAACACTGAAGCTTTCTTT. Translated: CAVGEGANTEAFF.

V and J are TRBV6-4 and TRBJ2-3, with 11 nucleotides matching TRBD1. J gave up 4 bases and V 5 bases, and 5 bases lay outside the gene matches. The CDR3 runs to 15 residues. Germline V gene sequence: CDR1 MRHNA, CDR2 SNTAGT. CDR3 loop: CASSLKGQGADTQYF. The CDR3 nucleotides are TGTGCCAGCAGTCTAAAGGGACAGGGGGCAGATACGCAGTATTTT.

The genes are TRBV29-1 and TRBJ2-5; TRBD1 matches 7 bases. Germline CDR1 is SQVTM and CDR2 is ANQGSEA. The J segment lost 1 base and the V segment lost 7 bases, leaving 3 bases of the junction unmatched. This CDR3 is built from 12 residues. CDR3 bases: TGCAGCGGCCGGGACAGCCAAGAGACCCAGTACTTC. Translating it yields CSGRDSQETQYF. The full variable domain, completed using reference TRBV29-1 and TRBJ2-5, is SAVISQKPSRDICQRGTSLTIQCQVDSQVTMMFWYRQQPGQSLTLIATANQGSEATYESGFVIDKFPISRPNLTFSTLTVSNMSPEDSSIYLCSGRDSQETQYFGPGTRLLVL.

V and J are TRBV24-1 and TRBJ2-3, with a weak D call TRBD1 (6 bases). This CDR3 has 15 amino acids. The V gene's germline CDR1 is KGHDR and CDR2 SFDVKD. V was clipped by 2 bases and J by 1 base, with 9 bases between them. The CDR3 DNA reads as TGTGCCACCAGTGATTCTCACAGGGGCACAGATACGCAGTATTTT. The encoded protein is CATSDSHRGTDTQYF.

The chain couples TRBV24-1 to TRBJ2-1, with a weak D call TRBD1 (6 bases). The germline CDR1 and CDR2 sequences are KGHDR and SFDVKD. The germline V and J ends were trimmed by 4 bases and 9 bases, with 12 bases remaining between them. The CDR3 length is 13 residues. DNA of the CDR3: TGTGCCACCAGTGAGGCAGGGGTGGGTGAGCAGTTCTTC. It translates to CATSEAGVGEQFF.

The chain carries TRBV11-2 and TRBJ1-1; a possible D gene is TRBD1 (5 bases). The V and J ends lost 0 bases and 1 base respectively, with 9 bases between them. Germline V lookup: CDR1 SGHAT, CDR2 FQNNGV. This CDR3 is 15 amino acids long. CDR3 in DNA: TGTGCCAGCAGCTTAGAGGGGCGTGGGAACACTGAAGCTTTCTTT. As protein: CASSLEGRGNTEAFF.